This T cell receptor beta chain was documented in a study of cytomegalovirus exposure and HLA in healthy donors. Whole-study results and caveats: A later analysis found common viral pathogens apparently linked to several of the most significant clusters. A further, later analysis showed that HLA-associated TCR beta chains (compared with equally common others) were more clonally expanded.

The primer mix had 60 Vbeta and 13 Jbeta primers. The method was immunoSEQ multiplex PCR; TCRdb's version includes in-frame clones alone and lacks a portion of them. Of under 200,000 clones in the sample, nearly 80% are singletons; the top ten hold over 12%. The CDR3 sequence is 16 residues long. V was clipped by 2 bases and J by 7 bases; unmatched bases: 3. Germline CDR1 WNHNN, CDR2 SYGVQD (reference sequence). This clone was recorded only once. Its matching antigen is unknown. J is TRBJ2-1 and V is TRBV10-1; 15 bases agree with TRBD2. The sequence came from a man in his fifties in good health and CMV-seropositive. The sample was PBMCs. DNA of the CDR3: TGCGCCAGCAGTGAGGGACTAGCGGGGGGGAGGAATGAGCAGTTCTTC. It is translated as CASSEGLAGGRNEQFF.